A single TCR beta chain is shown here with its context. CDR3 length: 15 residues. Germline V gene data show CDR1 as MNHEY and CDR2 as SVGAGI. After removal of 6 bases from V and 8 bases from J, the junction contained 10 bases not matched to a gene. The PCR used 60 Vbeta and 13 Jbeta primers. Sequenced by immunoSEQ multiplex PCR; TCRdb stores in-frame clones only, minus some. This sample carries about 150,000 clones, 70% to 90% of them seen once, and the ten largest clones take approximately 4%. This record belongs to a study of cytomegalovirus exposure and HLA in healthy donors. This rearrangement joins TRBV6-5 to TRBJ1-6; 7 bases fit TRBD1. This clonotype originated in a woman aged 40 to 50 in good health and CMV-seropositive. Sequencing was performed on PBMCs. In DNA, the CDR3 is TGTGCCAGCAGGAGAAAGACAGGGACCGATTCACCCCTCCACTTT. Translating it yields CASRRKTGTDSPLHF.